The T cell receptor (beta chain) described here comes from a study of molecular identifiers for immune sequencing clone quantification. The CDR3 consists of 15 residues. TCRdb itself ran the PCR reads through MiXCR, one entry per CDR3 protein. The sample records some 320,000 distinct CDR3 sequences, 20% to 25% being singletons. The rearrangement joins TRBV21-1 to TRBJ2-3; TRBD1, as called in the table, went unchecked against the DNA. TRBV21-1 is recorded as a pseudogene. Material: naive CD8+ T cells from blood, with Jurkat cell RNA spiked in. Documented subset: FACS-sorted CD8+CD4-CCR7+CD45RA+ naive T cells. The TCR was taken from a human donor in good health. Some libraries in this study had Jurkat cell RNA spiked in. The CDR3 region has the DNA TGTGCCGGCAGCAAAGGGCGGGGGACCACAGATACGCAGTATTTT. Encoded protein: CAGSKGRGTTDTQYF.